Below, 7 T cell receptor beta chains from the same sample are listed, as sequenced in a study of T cells expressing NK-cell markers. No DNA is given; TCRdb re-called the 5' RACE reads and lists each CDR3 protein once. This table holds approximately 550,000 distinct CDR3 sequences. The sequenced sample consisted of blood T cells: a sorted CD56 or NKG2C T cell subset, CD4+ or CD8+ T cells, or bulk PBMC T cells (not recorded which). The receptor source for this set is a man between 18 and 35 years old in good health.

The chain uses TRBV5-1 and TRBJ2-4. The V gene's germline CDR1 is SGHRS and CDR2 YFSETQ. This CDR3 has 12 amino acids. CDR3 residues: CASSLDRDIQYF.

The chain employs TRBV11-2 and TRBJ2-2; there is no DNA to check the TCRdb D call of TRBD1. The CDR3 extends over 17 amino acids. Germline CDR1 is SGHAT and CDR2 is FQNNGV. The CDR3 loop is CASSQRTGRMLTGELFF.

The J gene is TRBJ1-2, the V gene TRBV15; TCRdb calls TRBD1, which cannot be checked without DNA. Germline values: CDR1 LNHNV, CDR2 YYDKDF (reference sequence). This CDR3 spans 14 amino acids. The CDR3 sequence: CATSIGPGEYGYTF.

This rearrangement joins TRBV5-6 to TRBJ1-2; the D gene TCRdb calls, TRBD1, cannot be checked with no DNA. Per germline, CDR1 SGHDT and CDR2 YYEEEE. The CDR3 is made up of 18 amino acids. The CDR3 loop reads CASNLLIWKGSTNYGYTF.

This rearrangement joins TRBV7-6 to TRBJ2-3; no DNA is available, so the TRBD2 call from TCRdb remains unchecked. The CDR3 extends over 19 amino acids. CDR1 is SGHVS, CDR2 FNYEAQ, per germline. CDR3 sequence: CASSFNPPDRAGVADTQYF.

This sequence joins TRBV7-2 and TRBJ2-1; lacking DNA, the TRBD1 call made by TCRdb goes unchecked. Germline V lookup: CDR1 SGHTA, CDR2 FQGNSA. CDR3 length: 14 residues. The CDR3 here is CASSLNGGRDEQFF.

The chain's CDR3 is CASSLAAGDGETQYF. This chain uses TRBV5-1 with TRBJ2-5; the TCRdb D gene call, TRBD2, has no DNA to confirm it. The CDR3 sequence is 15 residues long. The germline V gene encodes CDR1 SGHRS and CDR2 YFSETQ.